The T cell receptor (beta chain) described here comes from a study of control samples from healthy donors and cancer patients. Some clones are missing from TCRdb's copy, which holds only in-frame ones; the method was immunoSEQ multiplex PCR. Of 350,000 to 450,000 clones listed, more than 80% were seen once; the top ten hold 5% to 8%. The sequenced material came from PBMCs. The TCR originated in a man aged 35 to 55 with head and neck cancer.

The CDR3 loop reads CAWSAGTAPGNTIYF. DNA of the CDR3: TGTGCCTGGAGTGCCGGGACAGCGCCTGGAAACACCATATATTTT. This chain joins TRBV30 and TRBJ1-3; 7 bases fit TRBD1. Germline loops: CDR1 GTSNPN, CDR2 SVGIG (reference sequence). J lost 2 bases, V lost 1 base, and 5 bases had no gene match. The CDR3 spans 15 residues.